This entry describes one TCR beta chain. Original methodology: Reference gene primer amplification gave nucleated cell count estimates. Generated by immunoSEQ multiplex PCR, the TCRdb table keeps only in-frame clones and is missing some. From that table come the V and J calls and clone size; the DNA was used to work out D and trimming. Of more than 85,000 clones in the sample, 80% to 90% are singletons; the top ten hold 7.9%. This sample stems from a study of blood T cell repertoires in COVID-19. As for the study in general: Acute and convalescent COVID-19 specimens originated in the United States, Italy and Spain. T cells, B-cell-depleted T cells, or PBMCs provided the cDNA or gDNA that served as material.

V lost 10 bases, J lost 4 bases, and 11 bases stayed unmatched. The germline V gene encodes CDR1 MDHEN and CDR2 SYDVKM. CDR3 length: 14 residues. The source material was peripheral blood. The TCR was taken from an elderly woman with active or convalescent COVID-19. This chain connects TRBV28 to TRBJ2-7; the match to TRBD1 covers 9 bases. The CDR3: CATRGTGRLYEQYF. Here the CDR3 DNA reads TGTGCCACTAGAGGGACAGGGAGATTATACGAGCAGTACTTC.